Listed here are 3 T cell receptor beta chains from one sample, sequenced in a study of low-dose radiotherapy and immunotherapy resistance in tumors. Primers used for first-strand cDNA, a TRAV- and TRBV-specific set, covered both alpha and beta chains. With a constant-region primer and a V-primer adapter, TCRs were subjected to approximately 18 PCR cycles of amplification. TCRdb re-derived calls from the reads in MiXCR, one entry per CDR3 protein. The table lists tens of thousands of distinct CDR3 sequences, more than 8.5% of them singletons. Regarding time point: before trial treatment. The sample in question was PBMCs, obtained before treatment. The receptors were sampled from a male donor with prostate cancer.

Ten or more counts support this clonotype. This chain joins TRBV20-1 and TRBJ2-1, with 11 nucleotides matching TRBD2. CDR3 length: 16 residues. Looked up from germline, CDR1 is DFQATT and CDR2 is SNEGSKA (reference sequence). V dropped 6 bases and J dropped 7; count of bases not matched to a gene: 14. The CDR3 DNA sequence: TGCAGTGCCGTGGGGGAGCTAGCGGGAGGATGGAATGAGCAGTTCTTC. Translation: CSAVGELAGGWNEQFF.

This clonotype was seen ten or more times. J is TRBJ2-3 and V is TRBV29-1; D unclear. In germline, CDR1 is SQVTM, CDR2 ANQGSEA. V was shortened by 7 bases and J by 4 bases, with 21 bases between the two germline ends. This CDR3 has 15 residues. The CDR3 region is CSAVRATPNADTQYF. The CDR3 coding sequence is TGCAGCGCGGTTCGGGCGACACCCAACGCAGATACGCAGTATTTT.

This clonotype was picked up many times. This rearrangement joins TRBV20-1 to TRBJ2-5, with D possibly being TRBD1 (6 bases). Germline V gene lookup returns CDR1 DFQATT and CDR2 SNEGSKA (reference sequence). Trimming removed 7 bases at V and 5 bases at J, with 11 bases between. The CDR3 is 11 amino acids. CDR3 sequence (DNA): TGCAGTGTGGCAGGGGTGGAGACCCAGTACTTC. Its protein is CSVAGVETQYF.